The rows below give T cell receptor beta chains drawn from one sample of a study of PD-L1 blockade in urothelial cancer. Clones were sequenced by immunoSEQ multiplex PCR, and TCRdb holds only the in-frame ones, with some missing. The table shows 60,000 to 75,000 clones, with approximately 86% occurring only once. This specimen consisted of PBMCs, obtained around atezolizumab (anti-PD-L1) treatment. These receptors came from a man aged 55 to 70 with urothelial cancer. CDR3s include the opening cysteine and the closing phenylalanine or tryptophan. The D gene is left open where the match is weak. The size entry is marked missing in some rows and otherwise reads once, few, many or a size class.

TRBJ2-7	NA	TRBV29-1	NA	TGCAGCGCGTCGAGGTCCAGCTACGAGCAGTACTTC	CSASRSSYEQYF
TRBJ1-6	NA	TRBV7-9	NA	TGTGCCAGCAGCTTAGCGGGCGGGGAGGGTTCACCCCTCCACTTT	CASSLAGGEGSPLHF
TRBJ2-2	NA	TRBV9	TRBD1	TGTGCCAGCAGCGTCCCCCAGGGGGACGGGGAGCTGTTTTTT	CASSVPQGDGELFF
TRBJ2-3	NA	TRBV5-1	TRBD2	TGCGCCACAGCCCCTAGCGGGGGGACAGATACGCAGTATTTT	CATAPSGGTDTQYF
TRBJ1-2	NA	TRBV6-4	NA	TGTGCCAGCAGCCCCGGGACACGTTCTAACTATGGCTACACCTTC	CASSPGTRSNYGYTF
TRBJ2-7	NA	TRBV7-8	TRBD1	TGTGCCAGCAGCTTTGGGGGGGACAGGGCCCACGAGCAGTACTTC	CASSFGGDRAHEQYF
TRBJ2-7	NA	TRBV30	NA	TGTGCCTGGAGTGTACAGGTCAACTACGAGCAGTACTTC	CAWSVQVNYEQYF
TRBJ1-2	NA	TRBV9	TRBD1	TGTGCCAGCAGCCAACAGTACAGGGGGGGTGGCTACACCTTC	CASSQQYRGGGYTF
TRBJ1-1	few	TRBV2	NA	TGTGCCAACTATGGTACTGAAGCTTTCTTT	CANYGTEAFF
TRBJ1-1	NA	TRBV11-2	TRBD1	TGTGCCAGCAGCCGGACCACAGGGGGCGGCTGGGTCACTGAAGCTTTCTTT	CASSRTTGGGWVTEAFF
TRBJ1-1	NA	TRBV29-1	NA	TGCAGCGGTATTACAAACACTGAAGCTTTCTTT	CSGITNTEAFF
TRBJ1-2	NA	TRBV29-1	TRBD1	TGCAGCGTGGACAGGGGAGGCTATGGCTACACCTTC	CSVDRGGYGYTF